This T cell receptor beta chain appears in the sequencing data of a study of T cells in localized non-small cell lung cancer. This clone has more than one count but fewer than ten. The table came from immunoSEQ multiplex PCR; TCRdb's copy has only in-frame clones and leaves some out. The data contain 5,000 to 7,000 clones, 85% of them singletons. Source: PBMCs, taken before any cancer treatment. The receptor comes from a woman aged 40 to 75 with stage II lung adenocarcinoma.

Here the CDR3 reads CASKDRENTGELFF. In DNA form, the CDR3 reads TGTGCCAGCAAGGACAGGGAGAACACCGGGGAGCTGTTTTTT. The V call is TRBV6-4, the J call TRBJ2-2; 8 bases match TRBD1. This CDR3 has 14 amino acids. Germline trimming cut 7 bases from V and 1 base from J; bases unmatched to any gene: 2. Germline CDR1 and CDR2: MRHNA and SNTAGT.